The 21 T cell receptor beta chains given below trace back to one sample, sequenced in a study of T cell repertoires in cytomegalovirus infection (dated by TCRdb to between 2018 and 2021). Sequencing used an Illumina HiSeq 1500. Starting from the raw public reads, TCRdb applied fastp trimming at Q25, assembled clones with MiXCR and retained in-frame beta chains. CDR3 protein sequences are deduplicated, and each keeps its most common genes and DNA. This sample comprises around 280,000 distinct CDR3 sequences, roughly 13% of them detected only once. The ten largest clones represent 8.5% to 10% of the sample. Material for sequencing was PBMCs. The receptor source for this set is a human donor in good health (CMV status not recorded). Some clones in this sample may be carry-over from other donors' samples.

There are a few counts of this clonotype. The chain combines TRBV7-8 with TRBJ2-1, with D hard to call. CDR1 is SGHVS and CDR2 is FQNEAQ in the germline V gene. This CDR3 contains 12 residues. The ends were cut back, 5 bases at V and 3 bases at J, with 5 bases in the middle. The CDR3 region has the DNA TGTGCCAGCAGCCAAGACTACAATGAGCAGTTCTTC. This translates into CASSQDYNEQFF.

This clonotype was counted at least ten times. The chain links TRBV6-1 to TRBJ1-6, with D tentatively TRBD1 (6 bases). Germline V gives CDR1 MNHNS, CDR2 SASEGT. This CDR3 contains 15 residues. The V end was cut by 7 bases, the J end by 8 bases, with 18 bases between. The CDR3 protein is CASKKGGSGDSPLHF. Written as DNA, the CDR3 is TGTGCCAGCAAAAAGGGGGGGTCAGGAGATTCACCCCTCCACTTT.

This clonotype was seen a handful of times. The chain couples TRBV10-3 to TRBJ1-4, with D possibly matching TRBD1 (5 bases). The CDR3 is made up of 13 amino acids. Germline V gives CDR1 ENHRY, CDR2 SYGVKD. V was trimmed by 10 bases and J by 2 bases, leaving 11 bases between them. Here the CDR3 DNA reads TGTGCCACAAAGGCAGGGACTAATGAAAAACTGTTTTTT. Its protein product is CATKAGTNEKLFF.

This clonotype was counted at least ten times. V usage is TRBV7-8 and J usage is TRBJ2-2; D assignment may be TRBD1 or TRBD2 (5 bases each). Trimming pared 3 bases from V and 4 bases from J, leaving 15 bases between. This CDR3 has 16 residues. Germline lookup yields CDR1 SGHVS and CDR2 FQNEAQ. This CDR3 is CASSLPTSGGTGELFF. In nucleotides, the CDR3 is TGTGCCAGCAGCTTGCCCACTTCTGGGGGCACCGGGGAGCTGTTTTTT.

This sequence joins TRBV20-1 and TRBJ1-2; possibly TRBD1 for D (6 bases). Germline V gives CDR1 DFQATT, CDR2 SNEGSKA (reference sequence). Trimming removed 6 bases at V and 6 bases at J, with 14 bases between. This CDR3 spans 12 amino acids. The CDR3 DNA is TGCAGTGCGGGGACTTCAGGGGATGGCTACACCTTC. This encodes CSAGTSGDGYTF.

Ten or more counts support this clonotype. The chain carries TRBV7-6 and TRBJ2-2, with a possible D match to TRBD2 (5 bases). CDR1 and CDR2 from the germline V gene are SGHVS and FNYEAQ. Trimming took 1 base from V and 5 from J, leaving 8 bases between them. The CDR3 runs to 14 residues. CDR3 sequence: CASSLGPGTGELFF. CDR3 in DNA: TGTGCCAGCAGCTTAGGACCGGGAACCGGGGAGCTGTTTTTT.

This clonotype was counted only a few times. V usage is TRBV5-6 and J usage is TRBJ2-7; D ambiguous. CDR1 is SGHDT, CDR2 YYEEEE, per germline. The V end lost 2 bases, the J end lost 7 bases, and 10 bases lay between the germline ends. The CDR3 runs to 12 residues. CDR3: CASSFDGVEQYF. For the CDR3, the DNA is TGTGCCAGCAGCTTTGATGGGGTTGAGCAGTACTTC.

This clonotype was detected many times. The chain recombines TRBV5-6 with TRBJ2-5; possible D gene TRBD1, 6 bases. The CDR3 sequence is 13 residues long. CDR1 SGHDT and CDR2 YYEEEE come from the germline V gene. Trimming cost V 2 bases and J 2 bases, with 7 bases left between them. CDR3 DNA: TGTGCCAGCAGCTTCCAGGGGCAAGAGACCCAGTACTTC. It translates to CASSFQGQETQYF.

This clonotype has only a few counts. V and J are TRBV11-2 and TRBJ2-7, with TRBD1 matching 8 bases. V was clipped by 6 bases and J by 1 base; unmatched bases: 8. CDR1 and CDR2 (germline): SGHAT, FQNNGV. This CDR3 has 15 residues. CDR3 sequence: CASSSQGGKSYEQYF. The CDR3 DNA is TGTGCCAGCAGTTCACAGGGGGGAAAATCCTACGAGCAGTACTTC.

This clonotype showed up many times. This chain uses TRBV7-8 with TRBJ1-1; TRBD1 might be the D (5 bases). Germline V CDR1 and CDR2: SGHVS, FQNEAQ. The ends were cut back, 5 bases at V and 11 bases at J, with 21 bases in the middle. This CDR3 has 14 residues. The CDR3 coding sequence is TGTGCCAGCAGCGTAGTTCCGGGGCCTAGGGAGGCTTTCTTT. Translation gives CASSVVPGPREAFF. Filled out from reference TRBV7-8 and TRBJ1-1, the complete variable domain reads GAGVSQSPRYKVAKRGQDVALRCDPISGHVSLFWYQQALGQGPEFLTYFQNEAQLDKSGLPSDRFFAERPEGSVSTLKIQRTQQEDSAVYLCASSVVPGPREAFFGQGTRLTVV.

CDR3 protein: CSAPIGNTIYF. The CDR3 DNA follows: TGCAGTGCTCCTATTGGAAACACCATATATTTT. The rearrangement joins TRBV20-1 to TRBJ1-3; D not resolved. CDR3 length: 11 amino acids. Trimming left V 5 bases short and J 3 bases short, with 5 bases between. From germline, CDR1 is DFQATT and CDR2 SNEGSKA (reference sequence).

This clonotype was observed at least ten times. This rearrangement joins TRBV6-2 or TRBV6-3 to TRBJ1-5; TRBD1 might be the D (5 bases). The CDR3 runs 17 residues. Germline CDR1 reads MNHEY; CDR2 reads SVGEGT. V lost 5 bases, J lost 3 bases, and 20 bases lay in between. The CDR3 reads CASSDPGSGLYNQPQHF. CDR3 nucleotides: TGTGCCAGCAGTGACCCGGGCTCGGGGCTTTACAATCAGCCCCAGCATTTT.

This clonotype was observed at least ten times. V gene TRBV7-2 combines with J gene TRBJ2-5; D uncertain. V was clipped by 1 base and J by 5 bases, with 5 bases between them. Germline lookup yields CDR1 SGHTA and CDR2 FQGNSA. CDR3 length: 12 residues. This CDR3 is CASSLEVETQYF. The CDR3 DNA reads TGTGCCAGCAGCTTAGAGGTGGAGACCCAGTACTTC.

This clonotype was recorded a few times. This may be a read error, as it is one base from a much larger clone. The rearrangement joins TRBV12-3 or TRBV12-4 to TRBJ2-5; D possibly corresponds to TRBD1 (6 bases). Between the trimmed V and J ends, which lost 6 bases and 5 bases, there was a span of 13 bases. CDR3 length: 13 residues. CDR3 loop: CASSPGQRETQYF. Here the CDR3 DNA reads TGTGCCAGCAGCCCCGGACAGAGGGAGACCCAGTACTTC.

This clonotype was found a few times. The rearrangement joins TRBV7-9 to TRBJ2-5; 9 bases align to TRBD2. The CDR3 runs to 15 residues. Germline V gene lookup returns CDR1 SEHNR and CDR2 FQNEAQ (reference sequence). Trimming at V came to 2 bases and at J to 7 bases, leaving 8 bases not matched to a gene. This chain's CDR3 is CASSLTRGGRRTQYF. CDR3 coding DNA: TGTGCCAGCAGCTTAACGCGGGGGGGCCGAAGGACCCAGTACTTC.

The chain links TRBV9 to TRBJ1-2; TRBD1 aligns across 9 bases. Germline assignment: CDR1 SGDLS and CDR2 YYNGEE. V lost 4 bases, J lost 3 bases, and 7 bases stayed unmatched. This CDR3 has 15 amino acids. The CDR3 DNA follows: TGTGCCAGCAGCCCCGGGGACAGGGTGGACTATGGCTACACCTTC. Residues: CASSPGDRVDYGYTF.

This clonotype was recorded many times. V usage is TRBV7-2 and J usage is TRBJ2-7; TRBD1 aligns across 8 bases. J lost 7 bases, V lost 5 bases, and 13 bases had no gene match. The CDR3 runs 15 residues. Germline CDR1 is SGHTA and CDR2 is FQGNSA. The CDR3 DNA is TGTGCCAGCAGCCAGAGGACAGGGAGGTTTGGGGAGCAGTACTTC. This translates into CASSQRTGRFGEQYF.

The rearrangement joins TRBV18 to TRBJ2-1; D remains unclear. V shed 1 base and J shed 1 base, with 8 bases lying between them. The germline CDR1 and CDR2 sequences are KGHSH and LQKENI. CDR3 length equals 15 residues. CDR3 nucleotides: TGTGCCAGCTCACCACTAGACATTTCCTACAATGAGCAGTTCTTC. It translates to CASSPLDISYNEQFF.

By share, this clonotype counts as large (0.1 to 1%). The chain employs TRBV28 and TRBJ1-5; D is perhaps TRBD1 (5 bases). Trimming pared 3 bases from V and 14 bases from J, leaving 14 bases between. This CDR3 spans 12 amino acids. The germline gives CDR1 MDHEN, CDR2 SYDVKM. The CDR3 protein is CASSFGPGVKHF. CDR3 DNA: TGTGCCAGCAGTTTTGGACCGGGGGTGAAGCATTTT.

At least ten counts were recorded for this clonotype. The chain recombines TRBV7-2 with TRBJ1-1, with D possibly matching TRBD1 (5 bases). Germline V CDR1 and CDR2: SGHTA, FQGNSA. The CDR3 runs to 13 residues. The V end was cut by 8 bases, the J end by 4 bases, with 14 bases between. This chain's CDR3 is CASLRGVSTEAFF. DNA of the CDR3: TGTGCCAGCTTGCGGGGGGTTAGCACTGAAGCTTTCTTT.

This clonotype appeared many times. The chain combines TRBV5-1 with TRBJ1-1; D is ambiguous. CDR3 length: 14 residues. CDR1 is SGHRS, CDR2 YFSETQ, per germline. V lost 6 bases, J lost 1 base, and 13 bases lay in between. The CDR3 sequence is CASTSLGSNTEAFF. The CDR3 DNA reads as TGCGCCAGCACTTCCTTAGGCTCGAACACTGAAGCTTTCTTT.